The sample holds one count of the clone carrying this TCR beta chain. V shed 4 bases and J 3 bases; nucleotides not matched to a gene: 2. Germline V gives CDR1 LNHNV, CDR2 YYDKDF (reference sequence). This CDR3 region has 14 residues. Authors' processing steps: Estimates of nucleated cell counts were drawn from the amplification of reference gene primers. Sequencing was performed with immunoSEQ multiplex PCR; in TCRdb, only in-frame clones are kept and a portion is missing. V and J calls plus clone size are reproduced from that table; the DNA served to infer D and trimming. The sample includes some 170,000 clones, about 81% of them seen just once. This sample was included in a study of blood T cell repertoires in COVID-19. Study at large: There were acute and convalescent COVID-19 samples, and they came from the United States, Italy and Spain. Sources were T cells, B-cell-depleted T cells, or PBMCs; the material itself was cDNA or gDNA.

This chain joins TRBV15 and TRBJ2-1; 8 nucleotides align to TRBD2. The sequence was obtained from a woman of 80 years or more with acute or convalescent COVID-19. Sequenced sample: peripheral blood. The CDR3 nucleotides read TGTGCCACCAGCATAGCGGGATTCTACAATGAGCAGTTCTTC. Translated, it gives CATSIAGFYNEQFF.